The rows below give T cell receptor beta chains drawn from one sample of a study of T cell changes during pregnancy in multiple sclerosis. Assay used: immunoSEQ multiplex PCR; TCRdb lists only in-frame clones, some missing. The data show some 40,000 clones, 85% to 95% seen once. Sequenced input: peripheral blood. These receptor sequences come from a female donor with multiple sclerosis, enrolled in a pregnancy study. Both conserved end residues are part of each CDR3. D genes are given only for firm matches. Where a row states a size, it is once, few, many or the class of an expanded clone; other rows omit it.

>-|TRBV25-1|-|TRBJ1-3
TGTGCCAGCAGTGGAAGAGGGGGGGTAATCGGAAACACCATATATTTT
CASSGRGGVIGNTIYF
>-|TRBV10-3|-|TRBJ1-1
TGTGCCATCAGTGACCGGGACTGGTATATGAACACTGAAGCTTTCTTT
CAISDRDWYMNTEAFF
>-|TRBV19|-|TRBJ2-4
TGTGCCAGTAGGGGTTGGGACATTCAGTACTTC
CASRGWDIQYF
>-|TRBV6-6|TRBD2|TRBJ2-7
TGTGCTACCGTCCGGACTAGCGCATACGAGCAGTACTTC
CATVRTSAYEQYF
>-|TRBV5-6|-|TRBJ2-7
TGTGCCAGCAGCAAGGGGGGCGGGTACGCCGAGCAGTACTTC
CASSKGGGYAEQYF
>-|TRBV5-1|-|TRBJ1-2
TGCGCCAGCAGCTTGGGACTAGGGGCCGACGCCTATGGCTACACCTTC
CASSLGLGADAYGYTF
>few|TRBV10-3|-|TRBJ2-2
TGTGCCATCAGTGAGTCGACGGGGGGACAGAACACCGGGGAGCTGTTTTTT
CAISESTGGQNTGELFF
>-|TRBV7-6|-|TRBJ1-1
TGTGCCAGCAGCTCCCAAGGGAACACTGAAGCTTTCTTT
CASSSQGNTEAFF
>few|TRBV5-1|-|TRBJ1-1
TGCGCCAGCAGCTCCCCGACAAGTGAAGCTTTCTTT
CASSSPTSEAFF
>-|TRBV10-3|-|TRBJ1-5
TGTGCCACGGCGGACATTTATAGCAATCAGCCCCAGCATTTT
CATADIYSNQPQHF
>once|TRBV7-6|-|TRBJ1-1
TGTGCCAGCAGCCCCTCACGGGGGACTGAAGCTTTCTTT
CASSPSRGTEAFF
>-|TRBV5-1|TRBD1|TRBJ2-5
TGCGCCAATATGAGCGGGGACAGGGGGTTTTCGGAGACCCAGTACTTC
CANMSGDRGFSETQYF
>-|TRBV30|-|TRBJ1-5
TGTGCCTGGAGTGTGTATAGCAATCAGCCCCAGCATTTT
CAWSVYSNQPQHF
>-|TRBV5-5|TRBD2|TRBJ2-2
TGTGCCAGCAGCTTGGACGGGAGGGCCGACGGGGAGCTGTTTTTT
CASSLDGRADGELFF
>-|TRBV5-5|TRBD1|TRBJ1-1
TGTGCCAGCAGCTTGACAGGGGGCTGGGACACTGAAGCTTTCTTT
CASSLTGGWDTEAFF
>-|TRBV7-9|TRBD2|TRBJ2-7
TGTGCCAGCAGTAACGCGGGAGCCGTCCCCGAGCAGTACTTC
CASSNAGAVPEQYF
>-|TRBV5-6|-|TRBJ2-7
TGTGCCAGCAGCCGCGGGACTGGTCCGTACGAGCAGTACTTC
CASSRGTGPYEQYF
>-|TRBV25-1|-|TRBJ2-1
TGTGCCAGCATTACTAACGGGGACAATGAGCAGTTCTTC
CASITNGDNEQFF
>-|TRBV9|-|TRBJ2-1
TGTGCCAGCAGCGTAGTAGGGGGAGGGTACAATGAGCAGTTCTTC
CASSVVGGGYNEQFF
>-|TRBV9|-|TRBJ1-2
TGTGCCAGCAGCCCGAGAGGGGGGTCCTATGGCTACACCTTC
CASSPRGGSYGYTF
>-|TRBV7-2|TRBD2|TRBJ2-1
TGTGCCAGCAGCTTACAGGACGGGAGGGCCATGTTGACCTACAATGAGCAGTTCTTC
CASSLQDGRAMLTYNEQFF
>-|TRBV19|TRBD2|TRBJ2-1
TGTGCCAGTAGTACCCTTTCTGGACTAGCGGGAGGCTACAATGAGCAGTTCTTC
CASSTLSGLAGGYNEQFF
>-|TRBV10-1|TRBD2|TRBJ2-1
TGCGCCAGCAGTGAGTCGACTAGCGGGAACAATGAGCAGTTCTTC
CASSESTSGNNEQFF
>few|TRBV7-9|-|TRBJ2-7
TGTGCCAGCAGCTTAGAGGGGCTCTACGAGCAGTACTTC
CASSLEGLYEQYF
>-|TRBV5-1|TRBD2|TRBJ2-7
TGCGCCAGCAGCTTGGCACTAGCGGAGAGCTCCTACGAGCAGTACTTC
CASSLALAESSYEQYF
>-|TRBV7-2|-|TRBJ1-5
TGTGCCAGCAGCTCGTTTGGGGAGGGCAATCAGCCCCAGCATTTT
CASSSFGEGNQPQHF
>once|TRBV2|-|TRBJ2-5
TGTGCCAGCAGTGAAGGCGAACAAGAGACCCAGTACTTC
CASSEGEQETQYF
>-|TRBV5-1|-|TRBJ1-5
TGCGCCAGCAGCTTGGATGCCAGGGAATGGCCCCAGCATTTT
CASSLDAREWPQHF
>-|TRBV9|TRBD1|TRBJ2-7
TGTGCCAGCGCCCTTACGACAGGGAGTGCCTACGAGCAGTACTTC
CASALTTGSAYEQYF
>-|TRBV27|-|TRBJ2-1
TGTGCCAGCAGTTTACTTGGCGGACACAATGAGCAGTTCTTC
CASSLLGGHNEQFF
>-|TRBV4-1|-|TRBJ2-1
TGCGCCAGCTCTCAAAAGGTGGGCCTCCTTGGAGACCTTTACAATGAGCAGTTCTTC
CASSQKVGLLGDLYNEQFF
>-|TRBV2|-|TRBJ2-5
TGTGCCAGCCTCGCCGGCGGGAAAGAGACCCAGTACTTC
CASLAGGKETQYF
>-|TRBV5-1|TRBD1|TRBJ2-7
TGCGCCAGCAGCTTGGGAGACAGGGGAACAACCTACGAGCAGTACTTC
CASSLGDRGTTYEQYF
>once|TRBV5-4|-|TRBJ1-1
TGTGCCAGCAGCCCAAAGGGACCTATAAACACTGAAGCTTTCTTT
CASSPKGPINTEAFF
>-|TRBV6-5|-|TRBJ1-2
TGTGCCAGCAGCCAAAACTATGGCTACACCTTC
CASSQNYGYTF
>-|TRBV7-2|-|TRBJ2-7
TGTGCCAGCAGCTTTCTAGGGAACTACGAGCAGTACTTC
CASSFLGNYEQYF
>-|TRBV7-6|TRBD1|TRBJ2-1
TGTGCCAGCAGCTTAGCGGCGGGGACAGGGGGTTACAATGAGCAGTTCTTC
CASSLAAGTGGYNEQFF
>-|TRBV10-1|-|TRBJ2-1
TGCGCCAGCAGTGAGGGGAGCTCCTACAATGAGCAGTTCTTC
CASSEGSSYNEQFF
>-|TRBV5-4|-|TRBJ2-7
TGTGCCAGCAGCTTGGCCGGGCAAGTTTCCTACGAGCAGTACTTC
CASSLAGQVSYEQYF
>-|TRBV5-4|TRBD1|TRBJ1-2
TGTGCCAGCAGCGGAGGACAGGGGCGATATGGCTACACCTTC
CASSGGQGRYGYTF
>-|TRBV7-9|TRBD1|TRBJ2-5
TGTGCCAGCAGCTTAGGGACAGGGGAGGGGGAGACCCAGTACTTC
CASSLGTGEGETQYF
>-|TRBV7-3|-|TRBJ2-7
TGTGCCAGCAGCTTAGAGACCGGGGGAGGAGGGTCCCACGAGCAGTACTTC
CASSLETGGGGSHEQYF
>-|TRBV7-2|-|TRBJ2-2
TGTGCCAGCAGCTTTGACGGGTTAGGGACCGGGGAGCTGTTTTTT
CASSFDGLGTGELFF
>few|TRBV6-1|-|TRBJ1-5
TGTGCCAGCAGTGAACAGGGAGGGCCTAATCAGCCCCAGCATTTT
CASSEQGGPNQPQHF
>-|TRBV13|-|TRBJ2-3
TGTGCCAGCAGCCTCAGAGGGCTACCTAGCACAGATACGCAGTATTTT
CASSLRGLPSTDTQYF
>-|TRBV9|-|TRBJ1-1
TGTGCCAGCAGCGACTTTCCCTTGAACACTGAAGCTTTCTTT
CASSDFPLNTEAFF
>-|TRBV5-1|TRBD2|TRBJ2-7
TGCGCCAGCAGCTTGAAGGCGACTAGCGGGAGTGACGAGCAGTACTTC
CASSLKATSGSDEQYF
>-|TRBV14|-|TRBJ2-5
TGTGCCAGCAGCCAACAGAGAGAGACCCAGTACTTC
CASSQQRETQYF
>-|TRBV2|TRBD2|TRBJ2-1
TGTGCCACCGAAGGTCGGACTAGCGGGAGGGCGTTAATCAATGAGCAGTTCTTC
CATEGRTSGRALINEQFF